This T cell receptor beta chain was identified during a study of Ad26.COV2.S vaccination and SARS-CoV-2 variants (dated by TCRdb to about 2021). At the level of the whole study: TCRbeta repertoire sequencing was used to assess the specificity and breadth of SARS-CoV-2-reactive T cell receptors after Ad26.COV2.S vaccination. The TCR-sequenced set comprised approximately 30 samples: approximately 19 Ad26.COV2.S vaccine recipients, 5 placebo recipients and 8 SARS-CoV-2 convalescent individuals.

Worth noting for this clone: The antigen it recognizes is unknown. No base quality information exists; no much larger clone differs at one position.

The immunoSEQ Assay was the method used to sequence TCRbeta CDR3 regions. After extraction, genomic DNA underwent amplification by bias-controlled multiplex PCR, followed by high-throughput sequencing. On the authors' methods: To quantify the absolute abundance of each unique TCRbeta CDR3 region, sequences were collapsed and filtered. T cell fraction was estimated by normalizing TCRbeta template counts to usable DNA, which was measured by amplifying reference genes present in all nucleated cells. Repertoire TCRs were annotated as SARS-CoV-2-specific when V gene, CDR3 amino acid sequence and J gene were exactly matched to a known reactive TCR set. The reference SARS-CoV-2 TCR set was derived from MIRA and filtered for enrichment in COVID-19-positive ImmuneCODE repertoires, a step that removed public or cross-reactive TCRs. Drawing on the MIRA antigens, annotated TCRs were analysed further at the level of specific ORF or position within ORF. Breadth was defined as annotated unique rearrangements over total unique productive rearrangements; depth was the summed frequency of those rearrangements. Two-sided Wilcoxon rank-sum tests were applied when comparing TCR breadth between groups. This immuneACCESS table, as held by TCRdb, lists in-frame sequences with V and J called but not all clones. Of the missing ones, under half trace to an unresolved V gene in checked studies; the others have no known cause. V, J and clone size were drawn from that table, and D and trimming were deduced from the DNA. For this sample there are hundreds of thousands of clones; approximately 90% appear just once. The ten largest account for 3.5% to 4.5% of the sample.

CDR1 KGHDR and CDR2 SFDVKD were looked up in the germline V gene. The CDR3 spans 14 residues, from the cysteine through the phenylalanine. The sequence is cut down to CDR3 DNA, 42 bases in frame from base 1. V lost 9 bases and J lost 3 bases; the stretch between them is 16 bases long. Taken with the paper, the label for time point translates to: individuals recovered from natural SARS-CoV-2 infection. Overall results and qualifications from the work: Compared with placebo recipients, Ad26.COV2.S recipients showed higher spike-specific TCR breadth (P = 0.0014). After vaccination, substantial breadth of spike-specific CD8+ and CD4+ T cell responses was reported. Non-spike TCR breadth was comparable between vaccine and placebo recipients, consistent with the vaccine containing only spike. The authors noted that total T cell responses may have been underestimated by the TCR breadth and depth analyses.

The input for sequencing was peripheral blood, taken after recovery from COVID-19. This clonotype originated in a human donor who had recovered from COVID-19. Recombination connected TRBV24-1 to TRBJ1-2; no D gene call is confident. The CDR3 reads as follows: CATSSGGPDYGYTF. In nucleotides, the sequence is TGTGCCACCTCCTCAGGAGGGCCCGACTATGGCTACACCTTC.